The present T cell receptor beta chain was sequenced within a study of beta chain features in type 1 diabetes. Study information: Cell yields, gender and age were similar in healthy donors and patients.

A remark on this clone: Its antigen is unknown.

Study-level points and caveats: For Type 1 diabetes patients, all four CD4+ subsets carried TCRB CDR3s that were moderately but significantly shorter. In these data, an HLA type influence on TCRB rearrangement remained unresolved. Diminished insertions and augmented deletions at VDJ junctions characterized type 1 diabetes patients. Patients' naive, central memory and regulatory TCRB repertoires appeared more alike than those of healthy donors.

Expressed TCRB transcripts got sequenced, as all isolated RNA was reverse transcribed. Only in-frame clones appear in the TCRdb table, and some are missing; sequencing was by immunoSEQ multiplex PCR. Among about 260,000 clones listed, approximately 25% were seen once. The specimen was naive CD4+ T cells from blood. The receptor was derived from a woman aged 25 to 39 with type 1 diabetes.

In DNA, the CDR3 is TGTGCCAGCAGTTTAGTGCAGGGGATCGAGCAGTACTTC. Encoded protein: CASSLVQGIEQYF. This chain connects TRBV28 to TRBJ2-7; the D gene is possibly TRBD1 (6 bases). Germline V CDR1 and CDR2: MDHEN, SYDVKM. CDR3 size: 13 residues. V was pared by 2 bases and J by 6 bases, with 11 bases between.